The clone carrying this T cell receptor (beta chain) was recorded only once. Its antigen is unknown. Healthy individuals who donated bone marrow served as the donors. The data were taken from a study of cytomegalovirus exposure and HLA in healthy donors. Study conclusions and caveats: High specificity and sensitivity for cytomegalovirus status were reported for the classifier. In a later analysis, several top co-occurrence clusters appeared linked to parvovirus B19, influenza, CMV and Epstein-Barr virus.

PCR used 60 Vbeta primers and 13 Jbeta primers. The method was immunoSEQ multiplex PCR; TCRdb's version includes in-frame clones alone and lacks a portion of them. The sample consists of more than 200,000 clones, about 80% of them appearing once. The TCR was taken from a man younger than 35 in good health and CMV-seronegative. Sequenced sample: PBMCs.

Here the CDR3 reads CASTTGFTNTGELFF. CDR3 DNA sequence: TGTGCCAGCACGACAGGGTTCACGAACACCGGGGAGCTGTTTTTT. The chain carries TRBV18 and TRBJ2-2; 7 bases map to TRBD1. The CDR3 consists of 15 residues. The V gene's germline CDR1 is KGHSH and CDR2 LQKENI. V gave up 8 bases and J gave up 0 bases; unmatched junction bases: 6.